This T cell receptor (beta chain) is from a study of long-term antiretroviral therapy in people with HIV. Findings of the study overall: Viral resistance, ART adherence and therapy changes all lacked available data. Relative to transplant donor controls, diversity remained lower despite increasing after ART. The study found narrower CDR3 length ranges in HIV repertoires than in controls.

A v3.0 immunoSEQ assay was performed at survey level. Assay: immunoSEQ multiplex PCR; the TCRdb copy retains only in-frame clones and omits some. The repertoire holds under 50,000 clones, with about 89% as singletons. Every donor contributed at least one pre-ART and at least two post-ART PBMC samples. As concerns this clone: As yet, its antigen is unknown.

Trimming took 4 bases from V and 5 from J; bases not matched to a gene: 2. The V gene's germline CDR1 is SGHTA and CDR2 FQGTGA. This CDR3 has 13 residues. The sample consisted of unsorted PBMCs, taken 0.1 years before starting antiretroviral therapy. The chain employs TRBV7-3 and TRBJ2-1, with 7 bases matching TRBD1. The receptor comes from a woman in her forties or fifties with HIV. The CDR3, as DNA: TGTGCCAGCAGCTCCGGGACAGACAATGAGCAGTTCTTC. As protein: CASSSGTDNEQFF.